The 3 T cell receptor beta chains in this list originate from one sample, sequenced in a study of blood T cell repertoires in COVID-19. Generated by immunoSEQ multiplex PCR, the TCRdb table keeps only in-frame clones and is missing some. The sample lists some 700,000 clones, around 89% occurring once. The sequenced sample consisted of peripheral blood. The receptor source for this set is a woman between 18 and 29 years old with acute or convalescent COVID-19.

V is TRBV27 and J is TRBJ2-1; the match to TRBD2 covers 8 bases. V lost 5 bases, J lost 3 bases, and 9 bases stayed unmatched. Germline CDR1 is MNHEY and CDR2 is SMNVEV (reference sequence). The CDR3 is 16 residues long. As DNA, the CDR3 is TGTGCCAGCAGTCCAATTGGACTAGCCGGCTACAATGAGCAGTTCTTC. Residues: CASSPIGLAGYNEQFF.

V and J are TRBV4-3 and TRBJ1-1; D gene unclear. V lost 0 bases and J 6 bases, leaving 14 bases between the germline ends. The germline V gene encodes CDR1 LGHNA and CDR2 YSLEER. The CDR3 contains 15 residues. The CDR3 sequence: CASSQDTGIWAEAFF. CDR3 in DNA: TGCGCCAGCAGCCAAGACACGGGGATTTGGGCTGAAGCTTTCTTT.

The V call is TRBV6-6, the J call TRBJ1-5, with 8 bases aligning to TRBD1. The CDR3 is 15 amino acids. Germline V lookup: CDR1 MNHNY, CDR2 SVGAGI (reference sequence). Unmatched junction bases numbered 10, after V lost 6 bases and J lost 6 bases. CDR3 sequence reads: CASSSTGGGPQPQHF. The CDR3 DNA reads TGTGCCAGCAGCAGTACAGGGGGGGGGCCTCAGCCCCAGCATTTT.